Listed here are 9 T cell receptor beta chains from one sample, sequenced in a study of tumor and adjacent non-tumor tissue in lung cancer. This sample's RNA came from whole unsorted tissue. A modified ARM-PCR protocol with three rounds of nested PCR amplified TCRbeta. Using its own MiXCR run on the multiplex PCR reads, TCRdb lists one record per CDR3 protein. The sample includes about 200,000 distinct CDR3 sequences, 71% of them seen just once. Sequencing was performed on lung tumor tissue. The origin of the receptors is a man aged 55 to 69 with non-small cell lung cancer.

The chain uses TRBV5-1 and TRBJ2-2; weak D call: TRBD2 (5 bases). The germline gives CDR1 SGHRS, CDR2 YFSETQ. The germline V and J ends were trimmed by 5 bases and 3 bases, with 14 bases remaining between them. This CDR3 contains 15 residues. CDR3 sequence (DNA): TGCGCCAGCAGTATGAGAGGGAGTGACACCGGGGAGCTGTTTTTT. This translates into CASSMRGSDTGELFF.

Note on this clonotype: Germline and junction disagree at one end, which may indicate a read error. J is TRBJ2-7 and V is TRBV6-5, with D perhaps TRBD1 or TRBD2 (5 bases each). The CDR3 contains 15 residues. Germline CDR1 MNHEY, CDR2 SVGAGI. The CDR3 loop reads CGCGNGGVARYEQYF. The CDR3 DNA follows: TGTGGCTGCGGCAATGGGGGAGTCGCTCGCTACGAGCAATACTTC.

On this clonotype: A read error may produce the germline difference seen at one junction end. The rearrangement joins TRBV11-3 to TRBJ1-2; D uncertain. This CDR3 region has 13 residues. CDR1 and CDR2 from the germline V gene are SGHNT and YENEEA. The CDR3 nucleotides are TGTGGCAGCAAGTTAGATGTCCGGGGTGGCTACACCTTC. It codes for CGSKLDVRGGYTF.

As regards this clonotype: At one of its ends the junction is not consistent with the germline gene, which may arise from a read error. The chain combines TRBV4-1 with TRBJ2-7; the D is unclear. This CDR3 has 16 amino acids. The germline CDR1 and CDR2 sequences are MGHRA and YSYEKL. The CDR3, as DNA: TGCGCTAGCAGCCAAGATTATCCGGGTTTCTCCTACGGGCAGTACTTC. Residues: CASSQDYPGFSYGQYF.

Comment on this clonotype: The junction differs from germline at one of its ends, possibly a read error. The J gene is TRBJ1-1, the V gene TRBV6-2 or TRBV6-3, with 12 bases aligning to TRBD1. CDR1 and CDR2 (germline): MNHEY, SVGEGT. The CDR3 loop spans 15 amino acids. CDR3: CASSQGQGAWTETFF. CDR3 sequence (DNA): TGTGCCAGCAGTCAGGGACAGGGGGCATGGACTGAAACTTTCTTT.

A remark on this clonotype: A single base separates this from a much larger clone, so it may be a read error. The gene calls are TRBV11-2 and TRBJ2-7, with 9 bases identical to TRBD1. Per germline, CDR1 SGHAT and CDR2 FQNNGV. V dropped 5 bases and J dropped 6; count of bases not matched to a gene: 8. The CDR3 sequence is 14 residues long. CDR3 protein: CASSSDRGRGEQYF. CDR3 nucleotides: TGTGCCAGCAGCAGTGACAGGGGGAGAGGCGAGCAGTACTTC.

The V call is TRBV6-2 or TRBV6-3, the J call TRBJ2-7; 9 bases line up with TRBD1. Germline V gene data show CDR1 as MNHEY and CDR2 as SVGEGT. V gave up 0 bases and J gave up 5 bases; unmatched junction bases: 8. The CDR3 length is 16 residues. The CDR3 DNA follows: TGTGCCAGCAGTTACTCGACGGGACAGGGAGTCGACGAGCAGTACTTC. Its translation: CASSYSTGQGVDEQYF.

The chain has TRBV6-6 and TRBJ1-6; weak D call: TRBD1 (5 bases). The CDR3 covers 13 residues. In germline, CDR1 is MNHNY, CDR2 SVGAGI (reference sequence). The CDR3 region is CASCPGVNSPLHF. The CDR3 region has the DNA TGTGCTAGCTGCCCGGGGGTTAATTCACCCCTCCACTTT.

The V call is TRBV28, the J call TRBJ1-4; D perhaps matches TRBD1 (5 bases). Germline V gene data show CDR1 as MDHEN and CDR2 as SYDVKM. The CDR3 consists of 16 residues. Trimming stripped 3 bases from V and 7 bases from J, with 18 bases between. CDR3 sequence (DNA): TGTGCCAGCAGTTTCCAGTGGGCCCTAGGGGCTGAAAAACTGTTTTTT. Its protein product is CASSFQWALGAEKLFF.